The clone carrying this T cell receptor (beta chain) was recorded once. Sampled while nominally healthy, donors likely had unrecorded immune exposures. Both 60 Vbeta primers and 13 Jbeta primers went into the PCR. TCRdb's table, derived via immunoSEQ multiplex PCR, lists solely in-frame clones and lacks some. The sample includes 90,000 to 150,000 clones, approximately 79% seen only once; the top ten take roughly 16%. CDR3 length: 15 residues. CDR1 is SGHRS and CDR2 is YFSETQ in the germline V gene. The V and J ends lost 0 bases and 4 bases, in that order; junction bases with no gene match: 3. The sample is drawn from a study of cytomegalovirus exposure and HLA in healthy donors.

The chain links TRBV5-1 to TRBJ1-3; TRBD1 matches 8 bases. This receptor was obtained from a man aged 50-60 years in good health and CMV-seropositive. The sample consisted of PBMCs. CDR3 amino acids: CASSLGQGAGNTIYF. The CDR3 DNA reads TGCGCCAGCAGCTTGGGTCAGGGGGCAGGAAACACCATATATTTT.